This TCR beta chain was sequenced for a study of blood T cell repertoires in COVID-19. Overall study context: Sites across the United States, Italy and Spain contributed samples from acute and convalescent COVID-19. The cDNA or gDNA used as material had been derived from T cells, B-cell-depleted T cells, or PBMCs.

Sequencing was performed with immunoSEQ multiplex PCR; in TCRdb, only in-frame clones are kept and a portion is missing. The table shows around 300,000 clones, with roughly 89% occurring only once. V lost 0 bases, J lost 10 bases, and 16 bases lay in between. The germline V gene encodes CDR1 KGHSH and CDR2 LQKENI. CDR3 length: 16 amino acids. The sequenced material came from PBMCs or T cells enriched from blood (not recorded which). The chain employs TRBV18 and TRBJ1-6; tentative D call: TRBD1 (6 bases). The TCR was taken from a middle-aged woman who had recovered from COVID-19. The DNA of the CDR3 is TGTGCCAGCTCACCACCGGCGACAGGAAGGCAATCACCCCTCCACTTT. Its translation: CASSPPATGRQSPLHF.